This T cell receptor (beta chain) is drawn from a study of T cell changes during pregnancy in multiple sclerosis. The count of this clone is one. Sequencing used immunoSEQ multiplex PCR; TCRdb keeps in-frame clones, though not all of them. Altogether roughly 61,000 clones are present, approximately 90% being singletons, with the ten largest covering 0.89%. Trimming left V 2 bases short and J 8 bases short, with 29 bases between. The germline V gene encodes CDR1 LGHNA and CDR2 YSLEER. The CDR3 covers 19 residues. The receptor comes from a female donor in good health, enrolled as a control in a pregnancy study. Sample: peripheral blood, taken in the first trimester of pregnancy. The chain recombines TRBV4-3 with TRBJ2-3, with D tentatively TRBD1 (8 bases). CDR3 region: CASSQKRSSGTGSNPTQYF. CDR3 nucleotides: TGCGCCAGCAGCCAAAAACGCTCAAGCGGGACAGGCTCGAATCCTACGCAGTATTTT.